Listed below are T cell receptor beta chains from one sample, sequenced in a study of T cells in Graves' hyperthyroidism and ophthalmopathy. Each CDR3 protein gets one entry after TCRdb re-called the multiplex PCR reads with MiXCR. This sample yields 650,000 to 750,000 distinct CDR3 sequences, of which approximately 15% are seen a single time; roughly a tenth belongs to the top ten. Sequencing input: blood. All receptors derive from a woman between 18 and 29 years old with Graves' hyperthyroidism. Both conserved end residues are part of each CDR3. The order of the fields is V gene, J gene, D gene, clone size, CDR3 DNA, CDR3 protein. D genes are given only for firm matches. Expanded clones are given a class, and other clones once, few, many or no size at all.

TRBV7-9	TRBJ2-1	.	many	TGTGCCAGCAGCTTAGCCCTAGTGGTAGTTCAGCGGGTGCAGTATCATGAGCAGTTCTTC	CASSLALVVVQRVQYHEQFF
TRBV5-6	TRBJ2-3	.	.	TGTGCCAGCAGCTTCCTCGGGACGCCGTCGAGGGATACGCAGTATTTT	CASSFLGTPSRDTQYF
TRBV7-9	TRBJ2-1	.	many	TGTGCCAGCAGCTTAGGGCTAGACCACAATGAGCAGTTCTTC	CASSLGLDHNEQFF
TRBV28	TRBJ2-3	TRBD2	few	TGTGCCAGCAGTTTTTCGGCTAGCGGGGGGGAGAATACGCAGTATTTT	CASSFSASGGENTQYF
TRBV5-1	TRBJ2-3	.	.	TGCGCCAGCAGCTTGAACAGTCCAGATACGCAGTATTTT	CASSLNSPDTQYF
TRBV5-1	TRBJ2-7	.	many	TGCGCCAGCAGCTTGGTTGGAGCGCTCGACGAGCAGTACTTC	CASSLVGALDEQYF
TRBV12-3/TRBV12-4	TRBJ2-3	TRBD2	many	TGTGCCAGCAGTTTAGCGACTAGCGGACACACAGATACGCAGTATTTT	CASSLATSGHTDTQYF
TRBV3-1	TRBJ2-3	.	many	TGTGCCAGCAGCCCTACTGTCACTATTAGCACAGATACGCAGTATTTT	CASSPTVTISTDTQYF
TRBV7-2	TRBJ1-6	.	.	TGTGCCAGCAGCCCCTTTGTACGGCCGAATAATTCGCCCCTCCACTTT	CASSPFVRPNNSPLHF
TRBV4-3	TRBJ2-7	.	.	TGCGCCAGCAGCCAAGAGGAGACAGTCAAATCCTACGAGCAGTACTTC	CASSQEETVKSYEQYF
TRBV5-5	TRBJ2-3	TRBD2	.	TGTGCCAGCAGCCCGGGGACTAGCGGGTGGGCAGATACGCAGTATTTT	CASSPGTSGWADTQYF
TRBV12-3/TRBV12-4	TRBJ2-7	.	.	TGTGCCAGCAGTCCCGCGGGCAGGGAATCCTACGAGCAGTACTTC	CASSPAGRESYEQYF
TRBV29-1	TRBJ1-2	.	.	TGCAGCGTTCCTGGGGTTGGCTATGGCTACACCTTC	CSVPGVGYGYTF
TRBV6-5	TRBJ2-3	TRBD2	many	TGTGCCAGCAGTACTCTAGCGGGAGAGTTGCATACGCAGTATTTT	CASSTLAGELHTQYF
TRBV14	TRBJ2-6	.	.	TGTGCCAGCAGCCAAGGGCCGGCTGGCTCTGGGGCCAACGTCCTGACTTTC	CASSQGPAGSGANVLTF
TRBV6-1	TRBJ1-1	.	few	TGTGCCAGCAGCCCTACAGGCCCCAGGGGCACTGAAGCTTTCTTT	CASSPTGPRGTEAFF
TRBV4-2	TRBJ2-7	.	few	TGTGCCAGCAGCCTCACTAGGGGCGGGAACGAGCAGTACTTC	CASSLTRGGNEQYF
TRBV11-2	TRBJ2-7	TRBD2	many	TGTGCCAGCAGCTTCGGGACTAGCGGGAGGTCCTCTCGGGAGCAGTACTTC	CASSFGTSGRSSREQYF
TRBV6-2/TRBV6-3	TRBJ1-2	.	many	TGTGCCACTACTCAGGGAATCGGCTACACCTTC	CATTQGIGYTF
TRBV14	TRBJ2-1	.	few	TGTGCCAGCAGCCTAAGTTCAGGGTGGCCCTACAATGAGCAGTTCTTC	CASSLSSGWPYNEQFF
TRBV28	TRBJ2-1	.	many	TGTGCCAGCACCGGACAAGTATACAATGAGCAGTTCTTC	CASTGQVYNEQFF
TRBV28	TRBJ2-7	TRBD2	many	TGTGCCAGCAGTTTATCTGGACTAGGGTTAAGGGAGCAGTACTTC	CASSLSGLGLREQYF
TRBV20-1	TRBJ2-7	.	few	TGCAGTGCTAGAGATCGGCAGCGCCCCTCCTACGAGCAGTACTTC	CSARDRQRPSYEQYF
TRBV20-1	TRBJ1-4	.	.	TGCAGTGCTCCGGATGGCAGCACTGAAAAACTGTTTTTT	CSAPDGSTEKLFF
TRBV4-1	TRBJ2-7	.	.	TGCGCCAGCAGCCAAGAGAACGAATACGAGCAGTACTTC	CASSQENEYEQYF
TRBV7-6	TRBJ2-3	TRBD2	few	TGTGCCAGCAGCTTAAGCTTAGCGGGAGGAGGGCATAGCACAGATACGCAGTATTTT	CASSLSLAGGGHSTDTQYF
TRBV6-1	TRBJ1-2	TRBD1	many	TGTGCCAGCAGACGACAGGGGGCTCCCGCCTATGGCTACACCTTC	CASRRQGAPAYGYTF
TRBV29-1	TRBJ2-7	TRBD1	.	TGCAGCGTTGAATCGGGACAGGGGAGGTACGAGCAGTACTTC	CSVESGQGRYEQYF
TRBV19	TRBJ2-1	.	few	TGTGCCAGTAGTCTTTGGGGGGTCCGAAATGAGCAGTTCTTC	CASSLWGVRNEQFF
TRBV11-2	TRBJ2-7	.	many	TGTGCCAGCAGCCCGCGGACCAGTTCCTACGAGCAGTACTTC	CASSPRTSSYEQYF
TRBV5-4	TRBJ2-7	.	few	TGTGCCAGCAGCACCGGGCCGCCCTCCTACGAGCAGTACTTC	CASSTGPPSYEQYF
TRBV7-9	TRBJ2-5	.	many	TGTGCCAGCAGCCACCAGGGTGGAGGGCAAGAGACCCAGTACTTC	CASSHQGGGQETQYF
TRBV20-1	TRBJ2-3	.	many	TGCAGTGCCAGGCCGGGGGCGGGAGCAGATACGCAGTATTTT	CSARPGAGADTQYF
TRBV30	TRBJ2-5	.	many	TGTGCCTGGAGTGTGGGCAGGCCGCTCCAAGAGACCCAGTACTTC	CAWSVGRPLQETQYF
TRBV5-1	TRBJ2-7	.	many	TGCGCCAGCAGCTTGGCAGGTGAGGGGGGCTACGAGCAGTACTTC	CASSLAGEGGYEQYF
TRBV4-1	TRBJ2-7	.	few	TGCGCCAGCAGCCAGAGAGGGGGGTTCCCCTACGAGCAGTACTTC	CASSQRGGFPYEQYF
TRBV28	TRBJ2-4	.	few	TGTGCCAGCAGCCCCCGTCTCGCCGGATTACAAAACATTCAGTACTTC	CASSPRLAGLQNIQYF
TRBV19	TRBJ1-5	.	.	TGTGCCAGCCAAGAGGACGATTTACCCCAGCATTTT	CASQEDDLPQHF
TRBV6-2/TRBV6-3	TRBJ2-3	TRBD1	.	TGTGCCAGCATCGGACCGGGACAGGGAGACACAGATACGCAGTATTTT	CASIGPGQGDTDTQYF
TRBV12-3/TRBV12-4	TRBJ2-7	.	.	TGTGCCAGCAGTCCCTATTACGGGTCCTCCTACGAGCAGTACTTC	CASSPYYGSSYEQYF
TRBV5-1	TRBJ2-7	TRBD1	many	TGCGCCAGCACATTCCACCCCGGGACAGCCTACGAGCAGTACTTC	CASTFHPGTAYEQYF
TRBV13	TRBJ2-1	.	many	TGTGCCAGCAGCCGCCGACCGGATGAGCAGTTCTTC	CASSRRPDEQFF
TRBV4-3	TRBJ1-2	TRBD1	few	TGCGCCAGCAGCCAAGAGCTAGTGGGACAGGGGGCGGAGGGCTACACCTTC	CASSQELVGQGAEGYTF
TRBV28	TRBJ2-2	.	many	TGTGCCAGCTTACAAGGGACGTCGAACACCGGGGAGCTGTTTTTT	CASLQGTSNTGELFF
TRBV19	TRBJ1-5	TRBD1	.	TGTGCCAGTAGTACCCGGGACAGGGGTTACCAGCCCCAGCATTTT	CASSTRDRGYQPQHF
TRBV7-2	TRBJ1-1	.	few	TGTGCCAGCAGCCCACCAAAGGGACAATCCACTGAAGCTTTCTTT	CASSPPKGQSTEAFF
TRBV27	TRBJ1-5	TRBD1	many	TGTGCCAGCAGTCCCGGGACAGGGAGACAGCCCCAGCATTTT	CASSPGTGRQPQHF
TRBV30	TRBJ1-2	.	.	TGTGCCTGGAGTGCCTATGTTTCCCCGGCTAACTATAGCTACACCTTC	CAWSAYVSPANYSYTF
TRBV3-1	TRBJ2-7	.	many	TGTGCCAGCAGCGGAGGAGCGGCCTACGAGCAGTACTTC	CASSGGAAYEQYF
TRBV20-1	TRBJ1-3	.	.	TGCAGTGCTGTGGGGGGAAACACCATATATTTT	CSAVGGNTIYF
TRBV7-9	TRBJ2-1	.	.	TGTGCCAGCAGCCGGGCTAATACGAATGAGCAGTTCTTC	CASSRANTNEQFF
TRBV28	TRBJ2-7	.	few	TGTGCCAGCATCTCTTCCGGGGCAGCTTCCTACGAGCAGTACTTC	CASISSGAASYEQYF
TRBV12-3/TRBV12-4	TRBJ2-5	TRBD2	many	TGTGCCAGCAGGCCGGGACTAGCGGGAGTTGAGACCCAGTACTTC	CASRPGLAGVETQYF
TRBV7-9	TRBJ2-3	.	many	TGTGCCAGCAGCTTAGGTCTAGCTCACACAGATACGCAGTATTTT	CASSLGLAHTDTQYF
TRBV11-2	TRBJ2-2	TRBD2	many	TGTGCCAGCAGACGAGCGGGAGTTGGTTTTAGCACCGGGGAGCTGTTTTTT	CASRRAGVGFSTGELFF
TRBV6-2/TRBV6-3	TRBJ1-1	.	many	TGTGCCAGCCGAACCTCGCTGTTCGAAGCTTTCTTT	CASRTSLFEAFF